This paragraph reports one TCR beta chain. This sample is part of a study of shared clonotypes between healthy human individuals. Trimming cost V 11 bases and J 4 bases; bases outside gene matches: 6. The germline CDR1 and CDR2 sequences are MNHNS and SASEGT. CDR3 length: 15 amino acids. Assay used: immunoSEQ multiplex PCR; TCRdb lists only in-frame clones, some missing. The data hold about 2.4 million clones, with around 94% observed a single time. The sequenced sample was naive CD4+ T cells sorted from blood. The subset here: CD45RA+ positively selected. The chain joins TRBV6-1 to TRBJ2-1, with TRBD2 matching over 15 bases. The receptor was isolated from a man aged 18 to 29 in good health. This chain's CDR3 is CAAGLAGGKYNEQFF. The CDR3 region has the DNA TGTGCCGCGGGACTAGCGGGAGGAAAGTACAATGAGCAGTTCTTC.